The 5 T cell receptor beta chains reported below all come from one sample, sequenced in a study of T-cell reconstitution after alpha-beta-depleted transplantation in children. Construction of the TCRbeta library involved unique molecular identifiers. TCRdb re-analysed the PCR reads in MiXCR, keeping a single row per CDR3 protein. The data contain hundreds of thousands of distinct CDR3 sequences, 9.5% to 15% of them seen just once; the ten biggest clones take up approximately 2.4%. The specimen was PBMCs from the stem cell graft donor, collected from the stem cell graft. The receptors originated from a human donor who donated a stem cell graft to a child with acute lymphoblastic leukemia.

There are many counts of this clonotype. The CDR3 nucleotides read TGTGCCAGCAGCCCCCCGGGGCGCACTGGAAACACCATATATTTT. Protein sequence: CASSPPGRTGNTIYF. The rearrangement links TRBV7-8 to TRBJ1-3; perhaps TRBD1 as D (5 bases). Germline loops: CDR1 SGHVS, CDR2 FQNEAQ. The CDR3 spans 15 residues. The V and J ends lost 5 bases and 2 bases respectively, with 13 bases between them. Based on the CDR3 plus reference TRBV7-8 and TRBJ1-3, the full variable domain is GAGVSQSPRYKVAKRGQDVALRCDPISGHVSLFWYQQALGQGPEFLTYFQNEAQLDKSGLPSDRFFAERPEGSVSTLKIQRTQQEDSAVYLCASSPPGRTGNTIYFGEGSWLTVV.

This clonotype was picked up many times. This chain uses TRBV9 with TRBJ2-2, with TRBD2 identical over 10 bases. This CDR3 spans 14 amino acids. The V and J ends lost 2 bases and 7 bases, in that order; junction bases with no gene match: 2. Germline CDR1 reads SGDLS; CDR2 reads YYNGEE. The DNA for the CDR3 is TGTGCCAGCAGCGTGAGCGGGAGGGGCGGGGAGCTGTTTTTT. This sequence encodes CASSVSGRGGELFF. Looking up the rest from reference TRBV9 and TRBJ2-2 gives the full variable domain: DSGVTQTPKHLITATGQRVTLRCSPRSGDLSVYWYQQSLDQGLQFLIQYYNGEERAKGNILERFSAQQFPDLHSELNLSSLELGDSALYFCASSVSGRGGELFFGEGSRLTVL.

The table lists this clonotype with many counts. The CDR3 reads CATWLSGMSGANVLTF. In DNA form, the CDR3 reads TGTGCCACCTGGCTGTCAGGCATGTCTGGGGCCAACGTCCTGACTTTC. The J gene is TRBJ2-6, the V gene TRBV15; D is undetermined. Germline V gives CDR1 LNHNV, CDR2 YYDKDF (reference sequence). V was cut by 8 bases and J by 1 base, with 15 bases left in between. There are 16 residues in the CDR3.

This clonotype has at least ten counts. The chain joins TRBV12-5 to TRBJ2-3; 8 nucleotides line up with TRBD2. J lost 2 bases, V lost 10 bases, and 8 bases had no gene match. The CDR3 spans 14 residues. Per germline, CDR1 LGHNT and CDR2 FRNRAP. The CDR3 loop reads CANLTSGATDTQYF. CDR3 nucleotide sequence: TGTGCTAACCTTACTAGCGGAGCCACAGATACGCAGTATTTT.

CDR3 sequence (DNA): TGTGCCAGCAGTAGGGCGGGGGGACCCTACAATGAGCAGTTCTTC. Residues: CASSRAGGPYNEQFF. This chain joins TRBV6-2 or TRBV6-3 and TRBJ2-1; 8 bases agree with TRBD2. The CDR3 runs 15 residues. Germline loops: CDR1 MNHEY, CDR2 SVGEGT. The V and J ends lost 5 bases and 2 bases, in that order; junction bases with no gene match: 5.